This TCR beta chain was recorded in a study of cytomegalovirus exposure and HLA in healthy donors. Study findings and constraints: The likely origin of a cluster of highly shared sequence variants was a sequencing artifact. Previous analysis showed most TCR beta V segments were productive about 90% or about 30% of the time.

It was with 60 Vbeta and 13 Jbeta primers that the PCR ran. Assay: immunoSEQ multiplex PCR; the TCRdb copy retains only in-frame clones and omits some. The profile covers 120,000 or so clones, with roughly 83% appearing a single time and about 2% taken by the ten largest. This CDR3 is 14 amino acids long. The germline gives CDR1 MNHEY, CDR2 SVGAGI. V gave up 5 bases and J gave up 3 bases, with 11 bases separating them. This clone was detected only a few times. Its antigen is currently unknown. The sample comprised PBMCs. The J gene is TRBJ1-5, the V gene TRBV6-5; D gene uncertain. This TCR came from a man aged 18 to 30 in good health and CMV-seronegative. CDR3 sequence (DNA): TGTGCCAGCAGTCGTTCAGGTACCAATCAGCCCCAGCATTTT. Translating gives CASSRSGTNQPQHF.